These 20 T cell receptor beta chains came from one sample sequenced in a study of early T cells in non-severe SARS-CoV-2 infection. TCRdb used MiXCR to reprocess the 5' RACE reads, holding one entry per CDR3 protein. The sample yields fewer than 30,000 distinct CDR3 sequences, under 5% seen once. Sequenced: whole blood. These receptors all come from an adult who was a healthcare worker with PCR-confirmed SARS-CoV-2 infection or an uninfected control (not recorded which).

This clonotype was seen a few times. The V and J genes are TRBV10-3 and TRBJ2-7, with a possible D match to TRBD2 (6 bases). V shed 3 bases and J shed 0 bases, with 15 bases lying between them. CDR3 length equals 16 residues. The germline V gene has CDR1 ENHRY and CDR2 SYGVKD. CDR3 sequence reads: CAISDLGLHFSYEQYF. CDR3 nucleotides: TGTGCCATCAGTGATTTGGGACTCCACTTCTCCTACGAGCAGTACTTC.

This clonotype came up a few times. The CDR3 DNA reads TGTGCCAGCAGAACCTCTAGAGTCTCCACAGATACGCAGTATTTT. This sequence encodes CASRTSRVSTDTQYF. The V gene is TRBV12-3 or TRBV12-4, the J gene TRBJ2-3; D not resolved. V lost 6 bases to trimming and J lost 2 bases, with 15 bases between them. This CDR3 is built from 15 residues.

There are a few counts of this clonotype. The chain is built from TRBV11-2 and TRBJ2-3; TRBD2 agrees at 11 bases. V was pared by 2 bases and J by 5 bases, with 3 bases of the junction left unmatched. The CDR3 totals 15 residues. Germline V CDR1 and CDR2: SGHAT, FQNNGV. The CDR3 DNA reads TGTGCCAGCAGCTTAACGACTAGCGGGGTAGATACGCAGTATTTT. Amino acid sequence: CASSLTTSGVDTQYF.

The chain couples TRBV25-1 to TRBJ2-7; a possible D gene is TRBD1 (7 bases). The CDR3 runs 14 residues. V was shortened by 6 bases and J by 2 bases, with 14 bases between the two germline ends. The germline gives CDR1 MGHDK, CDR2 SYGVNS. This CDR3 is CASSAGQPPYEQYF. DNA of the CDR3: TGTGCCAGCAGCGCGGGACAGCCACCCTACGAGCAGTACTTC.

The table lists this clonotype with many counts. This rearrangement joins TRBV30 to TRBJ2-1, with D perhaps TRBD2 (6 bases). Germline V gives CDR1 GTSNPN, CDR2 SVGIG (reference sequence). V gave up 1 base and J gave up 9 bases, with 10 bases separating them. This CDR3 has 12 amino acids. The CDR3 here is CAWSGLDREQFF. The CDR3 DNA sequence: TGTGCCTGGAGTGGACTAGATCGTGAGCAGTTCTTC.

This clonotype was found many times. V gene TRBV7-9 combines with J gene TRBJ1-6; 10 bases line up with TRBD1. The CDR3 is 16 amino acids. The germline V gene encodes CDR1 SEHNR and CDR2 FQNEAQ (reference sequence). The J segment lost 10 bases and the V segment lost 1 base, leaving 7 bases of the junction unmatched. This CDR3 is CASSLGTGGGGSPLHF. The CDR3 DNA reads TGTGCCAGCAGCTTAGGGACAGGGGGTGGAGGATCACCCCTCCACTTT.

This clonotype was counted a few times. V and J are TRBV6-2 or TRBV6-3 and TRBJ2-2, with D possibly TRBD2 on 6 matching bases. V shed 2 bases and J shed 4 bases, with 14 bases lying between them. The CDR3 spans 16 residues. The V gene's germline CDR1 is MNHEY and CDR2 SVGEGT. The CDR3 DNA follows: TGTGCCAGCAGTTACGGGCTAGCGTGGGCCACCGGGGAGCTGTTTTTT. Its protein is CASSYGLAWATGELFF.

The chain joins TRBV30 to TRBJ1-1, with TRBD1 identical over 9 bases. The CDR3 runs 12 residues. J gave up 10 bases and V 3 bases, and 6 bases lay outside the gene matches. From germline, CDR1 is GTSNPN and CDR2 SVGIG (reference sequence). Here the CDR3 reads CAWSLWTGAAFF. CDR3 DNA sequence: TGTGCCTGGAGCCTTTGGACAGGGGCAGCTTTCTTT.

This clonotype has a count of ten or more. V is TRBV6-5 and J is TRBJ2-7, with 10 bases lining up with TRBD2. This CDR3 contains 17 residues. Germline V gene sequence: CDR1 MNHEY, CDR2 SVGAGI. V gave up 0 bases and J gave up 5 bases; unmatched junction bases: 10. The CDR3 nucleotides are TGTGCCAGCAGTTACTCGAGGGCTAGCGGGAGTACCCACGAGCAGTACTTC. It codes for CASSYSRASGSTHEQYF.

Within the sample, this clonotype is medium-sized. This chain uses TRBV5-4 with TRBJ2-5; no clear D gene. Trimming removed 4 bases at V and 9 bases at J, with 13 bases between. The CDR3 is made up of 12 amino acids. Germline V CDR1 and CDR2: SGHNT, YYREEE (reference sequence). The CDR3 DNA follows: TGTGCCAGCAGCGCTGGACCTCAACCCCAGTACTTC. This encodes CASSAGPQPQYF.

At least ten counts were recorded for this clonotype. This CDR3 reads CASSVIPSGKTYEQYF. CDR3 sequence (DNA): TGTGCCAGCAGCGTAATTCCTAGCGGCAAGACGTACGAGCAGTACTTC. V gene TRBV7-9 combines with J gene TRBJ2-7, with TRBD2 matching 7 bases. With 5 bases clipped from V and 4 bases from J, the junction kept 14 bases outside the gene matches. The CDR3 consists of 16 residues. The germline gives CDR1 SEHNR, CDR2 FQNEAQ (reference sequence).

This clonotype turned up a few times. The junction departs from germline at one end; a sequencing error may be responsible. This chain links TRBV7-9 with TRBJ2-7; TRBD2 might be the D (6 bases). Looked up from germline, CDR1 is SEHNR and CDR2 is FQNEAQ (reference sequence). The length of the CDR3 is 13 residues. The CDR3 loop is CASSRDGSYVQYF. CDR3 in DNA: TGTGCCAGCAGCCGGGACGGGAGCTACGTGCAGTACTTC.

In regard to this clonotype: A much larger clone differs from this one at a single base, so this may be a read error. Lacking the conserved final phenylalanine or tryptophan, this CDR3 likely reflects a read error. Here the CDR3 reads CASSQSPSTDTQYL. CDR3 DNA sequence: TGCGCCAGCAGCCAGTCGCCTAGCACAGATACGCAGTATTTA. The rearrangement uses TRBV5-1 and TRBJ2-3; no reliable D call. CDR1 SGHRS and CDR2 YFSETQ come from the germline V gene. The CDR3 sequence is 14 residues long. Trimming removed 4 bases at V and 0 bases at J, with 9 bases between.

The V call is TRBV12-3 or TRBV12-4, the J call TRBJ2-3, with D uncertain. There are 14 residues in the CDR3. Trimming took off 4 bases at V and 2 bases at J, with 10 bases between the two ends. In DNA form, the CDR3 reads TGTGCCAGCAGTTCCTCGCGAAACACAGATACGCAGTATTTT. Translation gives CASSSSRNTDTQYF.

This clonotype has ten or more counts. This chain joins TRBV5-1 and TRBJ2-1; 14 bases match TRBD2. The trim removed 3 bases at V and 6 bases at J, leaving 2 bases unmatched. Germline CDR1 and CDR2: SGHRS and YFSETQ. There are 15 residues in the CDR3. The CDR3 coding sequence is TGCGCCAGCAGCTCCGGGACTAGCGGGAGCAATGAGCAGTTCTTC. Protein: CASSSGTSGSNEQFF.

This clonotype was detected a few times. The rearrangement links TRBV7-2 to TRBJ2-3, with 13 bases that match TRBD2. The CDR3 spans 17 residues. CDR1 is SGHTA and CDR2 is FQGNSA in the germline V gene. V was clipped by 5 bases and J by 1 base; unmatched bases: 6. CDR3 DNA: TGTGCCAGCAGCCTATTTGGGACTAGCGGGGGCACAGATACGCAGTATTTT. It yields the protein CASSLFGTSGGTDTQYF.

This clonotype was seen repeatedly, ten times or more. The J gene is TRBJ2-3, the V gene TRBV7-3; 7 bases align to TRBD2. This CDR3 spans 16 amino acids. Germline V gene sequence: CDR1 SGHTA, CDR2 FQGTGA. V lost 2 bases and J lost 5; bases outside the gene matches: 10. The CDR3 nucleotides read TGTGCCAGCAGCTTAGCTAGCGGCAGATCCGGAGATACGCAGTATTTT. Translated: CASSLASGRSGDTQYF.

This chain joins TRBV7-9 and TRBJ2-1; D remains unclear. The ends were cut back, 2 bases at V and 7 bases at J, with 6 bases in the middle. The CDR3 has 12 residues. Germline lookup yields CDR1 SEHNR and CDR2 FQNEAQ (reference sequence). The CDR3, as DNA: TGTGCCAGCAGCTTATTTGGGAATGAGCAGTTCTTC. As protein: CASSLFGNEQFF.

This clonotype was seen repeatedly, ten times or more. This chain links TRBV20-1 with TRBJ2-7, with 16 bases identical to TRBD2. V lost 5 bases to trimming and J lost 7 bases; unmatched junction nucleotides: 2. CDR3 length: 13 amino acids. Germline V CDR1 and CDR2: DFQATT, SNEGSKA (reference sequence). CDR3 DNA sequence: TGCAGTGCTGGGACTAGCGGGAGGGGTGAGCAGTACTTC. This encodes CSAGTSGRGEQYF.

In this sample, this clonotype turned up a few times. In DNA, the CDR3 is TGCAGTGCTAAGCGGGAGGGCCTCTACGAGCAGTACTTC. Its translation is CSAKREGLYEQYF. The chain links TRBV20-1 to TRBJ2-7; 10 bases are a match to TRBD2. The V segment lost 4 bases and the J segment 3 bases; nucleotides outside the gene matches: 3. Looked up from germline, CDR1 is DFQATT and CDR2 is SNEGSKA (reference sequence). CDR3 length equals 13 residues.